The 9 T cell receptor beta chains presented below share a single source sample, sequenced in a study of T-cell memory formation after mild COVID-19. TCRdb reprocessed the 5' RACE reads with MiXCR, giving one entry per CDR3 protein. The sample lists about 560,000 distinct CDR3 sequences, roughly 18% occurring once. The sequencing sample was made of PBMCs or a T cell subset sorted from them (not recorded which). These receptors all stem from an adult woman who had mild COVID-19 (a few samples of this study predate the infection). Cell type and time point are not known.

The V gene is TRBV7-6, the J gene TRBJ2-7; the D gene is possibly TRBD1 (6 bases). This CDR3 is built from 14 residues. V was pared by 0 bases and J by 3 bases, with 9 bases between. The germline CDR1 and CDR2 sequences are SGHVS and FNYEAQ. The CDR3 nucleotides are TGTGCCAGCAGCTTAGCCGGGACAAACTACGAGCAGTACTTC. The encoded protein is CASSLAGTNYEQYF.

This clonotype was recorded a few times. The V gene is TRBV24-1, the J gene TRBJ1-5; D remains unclear. The CDR3 runs 14 residues. Germline-derived CDR1 and CDR2 are KGHDR and SFDVKD. V was cut by 4 bases and J by 1 base, with 7 bases left in between. The CDR3 sequence is CATSESGSNQPQHF. CDR3 sequence (DNA): TGTGCCACCAGTGAATCGGGGAGCAATCAGCCCCAGCATTTT.

This rearrangement joins TRBV4-3 to TRBJ1-1, with no clear D. The CDR3 has 15 residues. Germline assignment: CDR1 LGHNA and CDR2 YSLEER. Trimming took 0 bases from V and 1 from J, leaving 9 bases between them. For the CDR3, the DNA is TGCGCCAGCAGCCAAGACAGGACGGGGAACACTGAAGCTTTCTTT. Translating it yields CASSQDRTGNTEAFF.

This clonotype was picked up a small number of times. V and J are TRBV20-1 and TRBJ1-1, with D perhaps matching TRBD1 (6 bases). The germline V and J ends were trimmed by 6 bases and 0 bases, with 11 bases remaining between them. Per germline, CDR1 DFQATT and CDR2 SNEGSKA (reference sequence). The CDR3 runs to 13 residues. The CDR3 loop is CSARTELNTEAFF. The CDR3, as DNA: TGCAGTGCGCGGACAGAGTTGAACACTGAAGCTTTCTTT.

This clonotype turned up a few times. This chain joins TRBV5-6 and TRBJ2-1; 7 nucleotides agree with TRBD1. The junction had 5 bases not matched to a gene; V was cut back by 1 base and J by 10 bases. The CDR3 runs to 13 residues. Germline CDR1 is SGHDT and CDR2 is YYEEEE. CDR3 bases: TGTGCCAGCAGCTTGTGGGGGACAGTCGAGCAGTTCTTC. It encodes CASSLWGTVEQFF.

This clonotype was detected ten times or more. The chain is built from TRBV29-1 and TRBJ2-5, with a possible D match to TRBD2 (6 bases). The V gene's germline CDR1 is SQVTM and CDR2 ANQGSEA. This CDR3 is built from 13 residues. The germline V and J ends were trimmed by 4 bases and 5 bases, with 14 bases remaining between them. CDR3 in amino acids: CSVATGTEETQYF. The CDR3 nucleotides read TGCAGCGTTGCCACCGGGACTGAGGAGACCCAGTACTTC.

This rearrangement joins TRBV7-3 to TRBJ1-6, with 10 bases matching TRBD1. V was clipped by 1 base and J by 10 bases; unmatched bases: 10. CDR3 length: 17 amino acids. The V gene's germline CDR1 is SGHTA and CDR2 FQGTGA. The CDR3 nucleotides read TGTGCCAGCAGCTTAAATACGAGCGGACAGGGGGGCTCACCCCTCCACTTT. Translation: CASSLNTSGQGGSPLHF.

The chain uses TRBV20-1 and TRBJ1-1, with D unresolved. V was shortened by 6 bases and J by 0 bases, with 11 bases between the two germline ends. The V gene's germline CDR1 is DFQATT and CDR2 SNEGSKA (reference sequence). This CDR3 has 13 residues. CDR3 loop: CSAPRQMNTEAFF. CDR3 bases: TGCAGTGCCCCGAGGCAGATGAACACTGAAGCTTTCTTT.

This sequence joins TRBV30 and TRBJ2-1; TRBD2 matches 11 bases. Germline V gives CDR1 GTSNPN, CDR2 SVGIG (reference sequence). Germline trimming cut 3 bases from V and 0 bases from J; bases unmatched to any gene: 10. CDR3 size: 18 residues. The CDR3: CAWSPPGLAVSSYNEQFF. For the CDR3, the DNA is TGTGCCTGGAGCCCCCCGGGACTAGCGGTAAGCTCCTACAATGAGCAGTTCTTC.